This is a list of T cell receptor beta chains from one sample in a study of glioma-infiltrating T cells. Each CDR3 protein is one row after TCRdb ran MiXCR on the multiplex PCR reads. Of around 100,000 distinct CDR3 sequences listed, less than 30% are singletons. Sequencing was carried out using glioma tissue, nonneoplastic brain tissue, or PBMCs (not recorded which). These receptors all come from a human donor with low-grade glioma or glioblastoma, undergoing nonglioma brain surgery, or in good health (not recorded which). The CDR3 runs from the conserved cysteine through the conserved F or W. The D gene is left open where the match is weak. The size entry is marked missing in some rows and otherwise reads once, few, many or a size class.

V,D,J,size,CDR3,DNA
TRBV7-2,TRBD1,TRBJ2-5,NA,CSSSTDRIQETQYF,TGTTCCAGCAGCACGGACAGGATCCAAGAGACCCAGTACTTC
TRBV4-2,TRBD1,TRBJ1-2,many,CASSQDWGTDRNYGYTF,TGTGCCAGCAGCCAAGATTGGGGGACAGATCGTAACTATGGCTACACCTTC
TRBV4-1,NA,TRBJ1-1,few,CASSQGERRVAFF,TGCGCCAGCAGCCAAGGGGAGCGTCGAGTGGCTTTCTTT
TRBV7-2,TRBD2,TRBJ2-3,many,CASRAGASTDTQYF,TGTGCCAGCCGAGCGGGGGCCAGCACAGATACGCAGTATTTT
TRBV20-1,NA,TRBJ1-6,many,CSARESSSYNSPLHF,TGCAGTGCTAGAGAGTCCAGCTCCTATAATTCACCCCTCCACTTT
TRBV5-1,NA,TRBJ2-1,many,CASSLANEQFF,TGCGCCAGCAGCTTGGCCAATGAGCAGTTCTTC
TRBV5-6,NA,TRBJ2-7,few,CASRYTDSHEQYF,TGTGCCAGCAGGTACACGGACAGCCACGAGCAGTACTTC
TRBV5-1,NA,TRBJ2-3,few,CASSLKTGADTQYF,TGCGCCAGCAGCCTCAAGACAGGCGCAGATACGCAGTATTTT
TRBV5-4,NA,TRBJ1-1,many,CASSLVDRVNTEAFF,TGTGCCAGCAGCTTGGTGGACAGAGTGAACACTGAAGCTTTCTTT
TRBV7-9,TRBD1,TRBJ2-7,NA,CASSPQGALNEQYF,TGTGCCAGCAGCCCGCAGGGGGCACTCAACGAGCAGTACTTC
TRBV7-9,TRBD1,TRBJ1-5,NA,CASSLTGTGNNQPQHF,TGTGCCAGCAGTCTCACCGGGACAGGGAACAATCAGCCCCAGCATTTT
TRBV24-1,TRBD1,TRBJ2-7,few,CATSDSGQVAYEQYF,TGTGCCACCAGTGATTCGGGACAGGTGGCCTACGAGCAGTACTTC
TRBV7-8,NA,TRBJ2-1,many,CASSQRGGGAHNEQFF,TGTGCCAGCAGCCAGAGGGGAGGGGGCGCACACAATGAGCAGTTCTTC
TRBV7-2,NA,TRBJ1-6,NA,CASSLNSGTTNSPLHF,TGTGCCAGCAGCTTAAACTCCGGGACGACGAATTCACCCCTCCACTTT
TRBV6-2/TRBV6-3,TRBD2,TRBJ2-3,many,CASSYFVIRTSGDTDTQYF,TGTGCCAGCAGTTACTTCGTCATAAGGACTAGCGGGGACACAGATACGCAGTATTTT
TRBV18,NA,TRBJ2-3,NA,CASSLPGGRGHF,TGTGCCAGCTCACTACCGGGAGGCAGGGGACATTTT
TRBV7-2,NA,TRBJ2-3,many,CASSLTSDTQYF,TGTGCCAGCAGCCTAACATCAGATACGCAGTATTTT
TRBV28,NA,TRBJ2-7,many,CASKGGVEQYF,TGTGCCAGCAAGGGTGGGGTCGAGCAGTACTTC
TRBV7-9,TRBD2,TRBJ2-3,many,CASSPGLANGRFTDTQYF,TGTGCCAGCAGCCCCGGACTAGCGAACGGAAGATTCACAGATACGCAGTATTTT
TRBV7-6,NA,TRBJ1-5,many,CASSSLSPRQAGQPQHF,TGTGCCAGCAGCTCGCTTTCGCCTCGACAGGCAGGCCAGCCCCAGCATTTT
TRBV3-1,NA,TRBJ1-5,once,CASSQVLGAGQPQDF,TGTGCCAGCAGCCAAGTGCTGGGGGCGGGTCAGCCCCAGGATTTT
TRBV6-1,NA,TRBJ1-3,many,CASSEGYTIYF,TGTGCCAGCAGTGAAGGGTACACCATATATTTT
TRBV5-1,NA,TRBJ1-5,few,CASSQDQPQHF,TGCGCCAGCAGCCAAGATCAGCCCCAGCATTTT
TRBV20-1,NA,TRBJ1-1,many,CSARSQRVAFEAFF,TGCAGTGCTAGATCCCAACGCGTAGCCTTTGAAGCTTTCTTT
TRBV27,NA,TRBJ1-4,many,CASNSAGGMLGEKLFF,TGTGCCAGCAACTCGGCAGGTGGGATGCTGGGTGAAAAACTGTTTTTT
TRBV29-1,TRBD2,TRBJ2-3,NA,CSFRLAGARDTQYF,TGCAGCTTCCGACTAGCGGGGGCAAGAGATACGCAGTATTTT
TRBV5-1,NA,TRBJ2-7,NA,CASSLGEFGYEQYF,TGCGCCAGCAGCCTGGGTGAGTTTGGCTACGAGCAGTACTTC
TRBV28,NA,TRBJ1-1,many,CASTQFDQGNSEAFF,TGTGCCAGCACCCAATTCGACCAGGGTAACTCTGAAGCTTTCTTT
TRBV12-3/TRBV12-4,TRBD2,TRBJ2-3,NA,CASSPLQRGSTDTQYF,TGTGCCAGCAGCCCTCTCCAGCGGGGGAGCACAGATACGCAGTATTTT
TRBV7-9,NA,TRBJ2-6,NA,CASSLMETGVNVLTF,TGTGCCAGCAGCTTAATGGAAACTGGGGTCAACGTCCTGACTTTC
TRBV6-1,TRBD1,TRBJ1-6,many,CASKWVAGGNSPLHF,TGTGCCAGCAAGTGGGTCGCAGGGGGTAATTCACCCCTCCACTTT
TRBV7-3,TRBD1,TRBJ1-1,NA,CASSPDRGLNTEAFF,TGTGCCAGCAGTCCAGACAGGGGCCTTAACACTGAAGCTTTCTTT
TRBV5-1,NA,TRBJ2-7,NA,CASSLGAGSASYEQYF,TGCGCCAGCAGCTTGGGGGCGGGTAGCGCCTCCTACGAGCAGTACTTC
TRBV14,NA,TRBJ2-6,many,CASSQDDFGANVLTF,TGTGCCAGCAGCCAAGATGATTTTGGGGCCAACGTCCTGACTTTC
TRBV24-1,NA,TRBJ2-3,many,CATSDVADTQYF,TGTGCCACCAGTGATGTAGCAGATACGCAGTATTTT
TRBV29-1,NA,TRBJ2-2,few,CSVSDGINTGELFF,TGCAGCGTTTCCGACGGCATCAACACCGGGGAGCTGTTTTTT
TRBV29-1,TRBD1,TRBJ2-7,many,CSIGTGSSGEQYF,TGCAGCATCGGGACAGGGTCTTCGGGCGAGCAGTACTTC
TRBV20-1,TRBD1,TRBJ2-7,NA,CSAGKIGQGARQYF,TGCAGTGCTGGCAAGATAGGACAGGGAGCGAGGCAGTACTTC
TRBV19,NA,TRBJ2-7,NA,CASSITGEQYF,TGTGCCAGTAGTATAACGGGAGAGCAGTACTTC
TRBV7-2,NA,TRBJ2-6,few,CASSWNSGANVLTF,TGTGCCAGCAGCTGGAACTCTGGGGCCAACGTCCTGACTTTC
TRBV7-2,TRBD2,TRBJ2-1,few,CATLRGLAGHNEQFF,TGTGCCACCCTAAGAGGGCTAGCGGGGCACAATGAGCAGTTCTTC